This passage covers 9 T cell receptor beta chains from one sample sequenced in a study of early T cells in non-severe SARS-CoV-2 infection. One entry per CDR3 protein, called by TCRdb with MiXCR from the 5' RACE reads. Of around 99,000 distinct CDR3 sequences in the sample, roughly 15% are singletons; the top ten hold about 5%. Source: whole blood, taken at baseline. These receptors came from an adult who was a healthcare worker with PCR-confirmed SARS-CoV-2 infection or an uninfected control (not recorded which).

The table lists this clonotype with many counts. The chain joins TRBV20-1 to TRBJ2-7; 10 bases map to TRBD2. The CDR3 loop spans 14 amino acids. Trimming at V came to 2 bases and at J to 2 bases, leaving 3 bases not matched to a gene. Germline V lookup: CDR1 DFQATT, CDR2 SNEGSKA (reference sequence). CDR3 sequence (DNA): TGCAGTGCTAGAAGCACTAGCGGGACCTACGAGCAGTACTTC. It yields the protein CSARSTSGTYEQYF.

The chain has TRBV28 and TRBJ2-7; D is uncertain. Trimming left V 3 bases short and J 2 bases short, with 5 bases between. There are 12 residues in the CDR3. In germline, CDR1 is MDHEN, CDR2 SYDVKM. The CDR3 loop is CASSFSPYEQYF. The CDR3 bases are TGTGCCAGCAGTTTCTCTCCCTACGAGCAGTACTTC.

This chain uses TRBV20-1 with TRBJ2-2; 14 nucleotides agree with TRBD2. This CDR3 contains 14 residues. Germline CDR1 and CDR2: DFQATT and SNEGSKA (reference sequence). Trimming cost V 3 bases and J 6 bases; bases outside gene matches: 0. CDR3 loop: CSARGLAGAGELFF. CDR3 sequence (DNA): TGCAGTGCTAGGGGACTAGCGGGAGCCGGGGAGCTGTTTTTT.

This clonotype has just a few counts. The V and J genes are TRBV7-2 and TRBJ2-5, with 7 bases lining up with TRBD2. CDR1 and CDR2 (germline): SGHTA, FQGNSA. Unmatched junction bases numbered 1, after V lost 4 bases and J lost 2 bases. This CDR3 is built from 13 residues. CDR3 in DNA: TGTGCCAGCAGCTGGGGAGGGCAAGAGACCCAGTACTTC. Its translation: CASSWGGQETQYF.

The V and J genes are TRBV27 and TRBJ2-7; D is unclear. The germline CDR1 and CDR2 sequences are MNHEY and SMNVEV (reference sequence). V dropped 5 bases and J dropped 4 bases, with 12 bases sitting between them. The CDR3 is made up of 13 amino acids. CDR3 residues: CASSPSSPYEQYF. CDR3 in DNA: TGTGCCAGCAGTCCTAGTTCCCCATACGAGCAGTACTTC.

The rearrangement joins TRBV7-9 to TRBJ2-1; 8 bases map to TRBD1. The CDR3 contains 13 residues. Germline V gene lookup returns CDR1 SEHNR and CDR2 FQNEAQ (reference sequence). Trimming at V came to 5 bases and at J to 5 bases, leaving 2 bases not matched to a gene. CDR3 protein: CASSRGQDNEQFF. CDR3 DNA sequence: TGTGCCAGCAGCAGGGGACAGGACAATGAGCAGTTCTTC.

The table lists this clonotype with many counts. This chain joins TRBV12-3 or TRBV12-4 and TRBJ1-6, with D unresolved. Trimming took off 3 bases at V and 6 bases at J, with 9 bases between the two ends. The CDR3 has 14 amino acids. CDR3 sequence: CASSLGRRNSPLHF. Here the CDR3 DNA reads TGTGCCAGCAGTTTGGGGAGGCGTAATTCACCCCTCCACTTT.

This clonotype occurred many times. The DNA for the CDR3 is TGTGCCAGCAGCTCTCGATCGGGGTCCTACGAGCAGTACTTC. Protein product: CASSSRSGSYEQYF. The chain recombines TRBV7-2 with TRBJ2-7, with TRBD2 as a possible D gene (5 bases). V lost 4 bases to trimming and J lost 1 base, with 11 bases between them. The CDR3 has 14 residues. CDR1 is SGHTA and CDR2 is FQGNSA in the germline V gene.

The chain combines TRBV5-6 with TRBJ1-1, with D unresolved. The V end lost 1 base, the J end lost 4 bases, and 2 bases lay between the germline ends. CDR3 length: 11 amino acids. Germline V CDR1 and CDR2: SGHDT, YYEEEE. The CDR3 here is CASSLSTEAFF. The CDR3 DNA reads as TGTGCCAGCAGCTTGTCCACTGAAGCTTTCTTT.